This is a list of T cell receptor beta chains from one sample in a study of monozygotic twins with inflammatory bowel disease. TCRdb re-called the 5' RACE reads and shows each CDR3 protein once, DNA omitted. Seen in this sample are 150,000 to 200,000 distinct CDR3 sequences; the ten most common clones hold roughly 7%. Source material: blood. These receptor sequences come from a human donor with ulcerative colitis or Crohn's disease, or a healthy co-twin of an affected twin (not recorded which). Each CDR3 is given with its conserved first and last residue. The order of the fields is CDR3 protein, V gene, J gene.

CASSFGRGKTGELFF,TRBV7-3,TRBJ2-2
CASSYWPGELFF,TRBV7-6,TRBJ2-2
CASSSYLSGVAEEQYF,TRBV7-2,TRBJ2-7
CASGTGSNNEQFF,TRBV2,TRBJ2-1
CACRTGTGALYTF,TRBV30,TRBJ1-2
CASSRGGGSSYNEQFF,TRBV5-1,TRBJ2-1
CASSPTVSGTRDNEQFF,TRBV5-1,TRBJ2-1
CSARDPKTGDNQPQHF,TRBV20-1,TRBJ1-5
CASSPLAFGLSLAKNIQYF,TRBV18,TRBJ2-4
CASSYLSTDTQYF,TRBV6-2/TRBV6-3,TRBJ2-3
CASSYRDYNEQFF,TRBV6-5,TRBJ2-1
CSGLAGGTQYF,TRBV20-1,TRBJ2-5
CASSLGLRASGSVEQFF,TRBV7-8,TRBJ2-1
CASSYLRDSIEETQYF,TRBV7-8,TRBJ2-5
CASSQELAGDTQYF,TRBV4-2,TRBJ2-3
CASGSGWDLPYF,TRBV7-9,TRBJ2-4
CSVEDSRGPYEQYF,TRBV29-1,TRBJ2-7
CAISDLRGRTDYGYTF,TRBV10-3,TRBJ1-2
CAWSTESNQPQHF,TRBV30,TRBJ1-5
CASSSGHKNTEAFF,TRBV7-6,TRBJ1-1
CATSGQHGPQHF,TRBV15,TRBJ1-5
CASTRGGNSPLHF,TRBV28,TRBJ1-6
CASSYSEGQPQHF,TRBV6-2/TRBV6-3,TRBJ1-5
CATSSRDSRNTGELFF,TRBV15,TRBJ2-2
CSVGEQPNQPQHF,TRBV29-1,TRBJ1-5
CASSYTRFSYEQYF,TRBV6-5,TRBJ2-7
CASSRVYGYTF,TRBV7-9,TRBJ1-2
CASSLWDEQFF,TRBV5-1,TRBJ2-1
CASSFPGPSYQETQYF,TRBV5-5,TRBJ2-5
CASSLNRVGEQYF,TRBV11-2,TRBJ2-7
CSAQRQGLVEKLFF,TRBV20-1,TRBJ1-4
CATKPPLDAPGREAFF,TRBV10-3,TRBJ1-1
CSAKGPGGYEQYF,TRBV20-1,TRBJ2-7
CASSWGAGTEAFF,TRBV5-1,TRBJ1-1
CASSDPSSGYTF,TRBV10-2,TRBJ1-2
CSANRDLNAGELFF,TRBV20-1,TRBJ2-2
CASSYSERRGPRYF,TRBV6-6,TRBJ2-5